These 23 T cell receptor beta chains were sequenced from one sample in a study of shared clonotypes between healthy human individuals. TCRdb keeps only in-frame clones here, not all; method: immunoSEQ multiplex PCR. Of under 2,500,000 clones listed, nearly 97% were seen once; the top ten hold 0.1% to 0.15%. Sequenced material: naive CD4+ T cells sorted from blood. Specified subset: CD45RA+ positively selected. These receptors all stem from a man aged 18 to 30 in good health.

This sequence joins TRBV6-1 and TRBJ1-5, with D perhaps TRBD1 (5 bases). CDR1 and CDR2 (germline): MNHNS, SASEGT. V was shortened by 3 bases and J by 6 bases, with 12 bases between the two germline ends. This CDR3 has 14 residues. The CDR3 sequence: CASSEAPRVQPQHF. CDR3 DNA sequence: TGTGCCAGCAGTGAGGCCCCCAGGGTTCAGCCCCAGCATTTT.

This rearrangement joins TRBV6-1 to TRBJ1-1; no clear D gene. The V gene lost 7 bases and the J gene lost 4 bases, with 13 bases spanning the gap. The CDR3 spans 13 residues. Per the germline V gene, CDR1 is MNHNS and CDR2 is SASEGT. The CDR3 DNA reads as TGTGCCAGCAAATTGGAGCTTATCACTGAAGCTTTCTTT. Protein sequence: CASKLELITEAFF.

Details on this clone: The sample holds other DNA sequences that translate to the same CDR3. V is TRBV6-5 and J is TRBJ1-1; D unclear. Germline V gives CDR1 MNHEY, CDR2 SVGAGI. The V gene lost 2 bases and the J gene lost 1 base, with 8 bases spanning the gap. This CDR3 contains 14 residues. CDR3 amino acids: CASSYLTGNTEAFF. As DNA, the CDR3 is TGTGCCAGCAGTTACCTAACTGGGAACACTGAAGCTTTCTTT.

This rearrangement joins TRBV6-5 to TRBJ1-2; D is uncertain. CDR1 is MNHEY, CDR2 SVGAGI, per germline. This CDR3 is 14 amino acids long. The V gene lost 6 bases and the J gene lost 0 bases, with 11 bases spanning the gap. The CDR3 is CASRRSGTNYGYTF. The CDR3 DNA is TGTGCCAGCAGGCGGTCAGGTACTAACTATGGCTACACCTTC.

This chain links TRBV18 with TRBJ2-5, with TRBD2 matching over 12 bases. The V and J ends lost 0 bases and 5 bases, in that order; junction bases with no gene match: 7. CDR1 KGHSH and CDR2 LQKENI come from the germline V gene. The CDR3 contains 17 residues. As DNA, the CDR3 is TGTGCCAGCTCACCACCGACTAGCGGGAGCTACTCGGAGACCCAGTACTTC. Translated: CASSPPTSGSYSETQYF. Full variable domain (missing parts from reference TRBV18 and TRBJ2-5): NAGVMQNPRHLVRRRGQEARLRCSPMKGHSHVYWYRQLPEEGLKFMVYLQKENIIDESGMPKERFSAEFPKEGPSILRIQQVVRGDSAAYFCASSPPTSGSYSETQYFGPGTRLLVL.

The genes are TRBV28 and TRBJ1-5; D perhaps matches TRBD1 (5 bases). Germline CDR1 is MDHEN and CDR2 is SYDVKM. Trimming removed 1 base from V and 0 bases from J, with 16 bases in between. This CDR3 contains 18 residues. For the CDR3, the DNA is TGTGCCAGCAGTTTATTACAGGTTTGGGGTTATAGCAATCAGCCCCAGCATTTT. Translating it yields CASSLLQVWGYSNQPQHF.

The chain links TRBV10-2 to TRBJ1-3; 8 nucleotides line up with TRBD1. The V segment lost 5 bases and the J segment 1 base; nucleotides outside the gene matches: 4. Germline loops: CDR1 WSHSY, CDR2 SAAADI. The length of the CDR3 is 15 residues. CDR3 residues: CASSPDRGSGNTIYF. CDR3 DNA: TGCGCCAGCAGTCCTGACAGGGGATCTGGAAACACCATATATTTT.

This chain connects TRBV7-2 to TRBJ1-5; TRBD1 aligns across 7 bases. The CDR3 is made up of 14 amino acids. Germline V gives CDR1 SGHTA, CDR2 FQGNSA. V gave up 5 bases and J gave up 3 bases; unmatched junction bases: 4. The CDR3 spells CASSATGFNQPQHF. CDR3 DNA sequence: TGTGCCAGCAGCGCGACAGGGTTCAATCAGCCCCAGCATTTT.

V gene TRBV5-1 combines with J gene TRBJ2-1; TRBD2 aligns across 11 bases. The CDR3 totals 16 residues. Trimming removed 4 bases from V and 9 bases from J; junction bases left unmatched: 12. Germline-derived CDR1 and CDR2 are SGHRS and YFSETQ. For the CDR3, the DNA is TGCGCCAGCAGCCTGGGGGTACTAGCGGGAGTCAGTGAGCAGTTCTTC. Protein sequence: CASSLGVLAGVSEQFF. The full variable domain, rest sourced from reference TRBV5-1 and TRBJ2-1, is KAGVTQTPRYLIKTRGQQVTLSCSPISGHRSVSWYQQTPGQGLQFLFEYFSETQRNKGNFPGRFSGRQFSNSRSEMNVSTLELGDSALYLCASSLGVLAGVSEQFFGPGTRLTVL.

J is TRBJ1-2 and V is TRBV7-2; TRBD1 might be the D (6 bases). The ends were cut back, 3 bases at V and 2 bases at J, with 10 bases in the middle. From germline, CDR1 is SGHTA and CDR2 FQGNSA. The CDR3 loop spans 14 amino acids. CDR3 sequence (DNA): TGTGCCAGCAGCTTCCTCGACAGGAACTATGGCTACACCTTC. This sequence encodes CASSFLDRNYGYTF.

The V call is TRBV4-1, the J call TRBJ2-7, with D maybe TRBD1 (6 bases). Germline V CDR1 and CDR2: MGHRA, YSYEKL. V lost 0 bases to trimming and J lost 6 bases, with 24 bases between them. This CDR3 has 18 residues. CDR3 sequence (DNA): TGCGCCAGCAGCCAAGATCGGGGATGGGCAGGGGCATCCAGCGAGCAGTACTTC. It codes for CASSQDRGWAGASSEQYF.

This chain uses TRBV4-1 with TRBJ2-2, with TRBD2 matching 11 bases. Germline V CDR1 and CDR2: MGHRA, YSYEKL. J lost 4 bases, V lost 5 bases, and 9 bases had no gene match. The CDR3 runs 17 residues. For the CDR3, the DNA is TGCGCCAGCAGCGATTTAGCGGGGGGGCCGGGCACCGGGGAGCTGTTTTTT. This sequence encodes CASSDLAGGPGTGELFF.

The chain recombines TRBV5-1 with TRBJ2-7; 10 bases fit TRBD2. The CDR3 contains 16 residues. Trimming at V came to 4 bases and at J to 2 bases, leaving 9 bases not matched to a gene. CDR1 and CDR2 (germline): SGHRS, YFSETQ. The CDR3 DNA is TGCGCCAGCAGCCTCAACCTAGCGGGAGCTACCTACGAGCAGTACTTC. This encodes CASSLNLAGATYEQYF.

The chain uses TRBV7-2 and TRBJ2-7; 9 positions match TRBD1. The J segment lost 7 bases and the V segment lost 5 bases, leaving 6 bases of the junction unmatched. In germline, CDR1 is SGHTA, CDR2 FQGNSA. This CDR3 comprises 13 residues. This CDR3 reads CASSNDRGREQYF. The CDR3 DNA reads as TGTGCCAGCAGCAATGACAGGGGGAGGGAGCAGTACTTC.

The chain has TRBV12-2 and TRBJ1-5; TRBD1 is taken as the D call from the table, unchecked against the DNA. TRBV12-2 is a documented pseudogene. The CDR3 consists of 13 residues. The CDR3 sequence is CAKVKRGIQPQHF. For the CDR3, the DNA is TGTGCAAAAGTCAAAAGGGGCATTCAGCCCCAGCATTTT.

This chain joins TRBV6-5 and TRBJ2-5; TRBD1 might be the D (6 bases). The CDR3 covers 15 residues. Between the trimmed V and J ends, which lost 5 bases and 1 base, there was a span of 14 bases. The germline V gene has CDR1 MNHEY and CDR2 SVGAGI. This CDR3 reads CASSRSTGLQETQYF. In DNA, the CDR3 is TGTGCCAGCAGTCGTTCCACAGGGCTCCAAGAGACCCAGTACTTC.

The rearrangement links TRBV5-5 to TRBJ1-5; unclear D gene. This CDR3 is 14 amino acids long. The germline gives CDR1 SGHKS, CDR2 YYEKEE (reference sequence). V lost 2 bases to trimming and J lost 6 bases, with 12 bases between them. The CDR3 region is CASSFGSGGQPQHF. CDR3 in DNA: TGTGCCAGCAGCTTCGGGTCGGGTGGTCAGCCCCAGCATTTT.

This clone was seen more than once but under ten times. This chain links TRBV11-2 with TRBJ2-5; 8 nucleotides line up with TRBD2. The CDR3 extends over 15 amino acids. Trimming at V came to 5 bases and at J to 2 bases, leaving 7 bases not matched to a gene. Germline CDR1 and CDR2: SGHAT and FQNNGV. The CDR3 nucleotides are TGTGCCAGCAGCGCATTACTAGCGGATCAAGAGACCCAGTACTTC. Translated, it gives CASSALLADQETQYF. Supplemented by reference TRBV11-2 and TRBJ2-5, the full variable domain reads EAGVAQSPRYKIIEKRQSVAFWCNPISGHATLYWYQQILGQGPKLLIQFQNNGVVDDSQLPKDRFSAERLKGVDSTLKIQPAKLEDSAVYLCASSALLADQETQYFGPGTRLLVL.

The chain is built from TRBV5-4 and TRBJ2-1, with 8 bases matching TRBD1. The length of the CDR3 is 15 residues. CDR1 and CDR2 (germline): SGHNT, YYREEE (reference sequence). The V segment lost 0 bases and the J segment 6 bases; nucleotides outside the gene matches: 5. In DNA form, the CDR3 reads TGTGCCAGCAGCTTGGGACAGGGGCCACGCAATGAGCAGTTCTTC. This sequence encodes CASSLGQGPRNEQFF.

The chain has TRBV14 and TRBJ1-3; no clear D gene. From germline, CDR1 is SGHDN and CDR2 FVKESK. The CDR3 is made up of 15 amino acids. Deletions cut 1 base from V and 4 bases from J, with 11 bases between. The CDR3 spells CASSQGSYPGNTIYF. The CDR3 DNA is TGTGCCAGCAGCCAAGGGAGTTACCCCGGAAACACCATATATTTT.

The chain couples TRBV9 to TRBJ2-3; D is undetermined. The V end was cut by 0 bases, the J end by 6 bases, with 17 bases between. The CDR3 runs 16 residues. Germline CDR1 reads SGDLS; CDR2 reads YYNGEE. CDR3 in DNA: TGTGCCAGCAGCGTAGACCCTTGGACCTCGGAGGATACGCAGTATTTT. Translating gives CASSVDPWTSEDTQYF.

The V call is TRBV5-6, the J call TRBJ1-1; D unresolved. This CDR3 is 10 amino acids long. V was clipped by 9 bases and J by 3 bases, with 6 bases between them. Germline V gene data show CDR1 as SGHDT and CDR2 as YYEEEE. CDR3 region: CATRHTEAFF. In DNA, the CDR3 is TGTGCCACCAGACACACTGAAGCTTTCTTT.

This rearrangement joins TRBV6-1 to TRBJ1-5; 9 bases map to TRBD1. CDR3 size: 18 residues. With 2 bases clipped from V and 2 bases from J, the junction kept 10 bases outside the gene matches. The germline V gene encodes CDR1 MNHNS and CDR2 SASEGT. CDR3 bases: TGTGCCAGCAGTGAATTACCGGGACAGGGAACGGGCAATCAGCCCCAGCATTTT. Protein product: CASSELPGQGTGNQPQHF.